These T cell receptor beta chains were read from a single sample in a study of chemoradiotherapy in HPV16-positive cancers. TCRdb's table, derived via immunoSEQ multiplex PCR, lists solely in-frame clones and lacks some. The sample has some 5,100 clones, 86% seen once. Specimen: tumor tissue, collected from a patient who underwent chemoradiotherapy. Every receptor here comes from a human donor with HPV-associated anogenital cancer. CDR3s include the opening cysteine and the closing phenylalanine or tryptophan. Fields, in order: CDR3 length, clone size, J gene, V gene, D gene, CDR3 DNA, CDR3 protein. The D gene is left open where the match is weak. Expanded clones get a size class; other rows say once, few or many, or leave the size out.

length: 15; size: NA; J: TRBJ2-7; V: TRBV7-9; D: NA; DNA: TGTGCCAGCAGCTTTTTCAGGCTTAAGGACTACGAGCAGTACTTC; CDR3: CASSFFRLKDYEQYF
length: 15; size: NA; J: TRBJ2-5; V: TRBV7-2; D: TRBD1; DNA: TGTGCCAGCAGCTTAGCGCCCGGGACAGGGGGGACCCAGTACTTC; CDR3: CASSLAPGTGGTQYF
length: 16; size: few; J: TRBJ2-3; V: TRBV27; D: NA; DNA: TGTGCCAGCAGTTTCACCGGGACGGTTAGCACAGATACGCAGTATTTT; CDR3: CASSFTGTVSTDTQYF
length: 17; size: few; J: TRBJ2-3; V: TRBV19; D: NA; DNA: TGTGCCAGTAGTATACGGATAGCCGGAGTTGGAGCAGATACGCAGTATTTT; CDR3: CASSIRIAGVGADTQYF
length: 13; size: NA; J: TRBJ1-1; V: TRBV4-3; D: NA; DNA: TGCGCCAGCAGCCAAGAACCCGGGACTGAAGCTTTCTTT; CDR3: CASSQEPGTEAFF
length: 15; size: NA; J: TRBJ1-2; V: TRBV19; D: NA; DNA: TGTGCCAGTAGTATAGAGTACAGGTCCAACTATGGCTACACCTTC; CDR3: CASSIEYRSNYGYTF
length: 14; size: NA; J: TRBJ1-5; V: TRBV11-2; D: NA; DNA: TGTGCCAGCAGCTTGGCAGGGCGCAATCAGCCCCAGCATTTT; CDR3: CASSLAGRNQPQHF
length: 12; size: NA; J: TRBJ2-1; V: TRBV29-1; D: NA; DNA: TGCAGCGTTGACGCCCTGCGCAATGAGCAGTTCTTC; CDR3: CSVDALRNEQFF
length: 13; size: NA; J: TRBJ1-2; V: TRBV7-9; D: NA; DNA: TGTGCCAGCAGCCCTAGCAACTTGGATGGCTACACCTTC; CDR3: CASSPSNLDGYTF
length: 14; size: NA; J: TRBJ2-7; V: TRBV5-1; D: TRBD2; DNA: TGCGCCAGCAGCTGGATGGCGGGGGTCTACGAGCAGTACTTC; CDR3: CASSWMAGVYEQYF
length: 15; size: NA; J: TRBJ1-2; V: TRBV5-1; D: TRBD1; DNA: TGCGCCAGCAGCCCTGACAGGGTCCGGGTCTATGGCTACACCTTC; CDR3: CASSPDRVRVYGYTF
length: 14; size: once; J: TRBJ2-7; V: TRBV4-1; D: NA; DNA: TGCGCCAGCAGCCAAGGTCCCTCCAACTACGAGCAGTACTTC; CDR3: CASSQGPSNYEQYF
length: 13; size: NA; J: TRBJ1-2; V: TRBV6-5; D: TRBD1; DNA: TGTGCCAGCAGACCGACAGGGGTCTATGGCTACACCTTC; CDR3: CASRPTGVYGYTF
length: 14; size: NA; J: TRBJ2-7; V: TRBV7-2; D: TRBD2; DNA: TGTGCCAGCAGCTCAGGGACTAGCGGTTCCGAGCAGTACTTC; CDR3: CASSSGTSGSEQYF
length: 11; size: once; J: TRBJ2-2; V: TRBV4-1; D: TRBD2; DNA: TGCGCCACCAGCGGGAGGGGGGAGCTGTTTTTT; CDR3: CATSGRGELFF
length: 13; size: NA; J: TRBJ2-3; V: TRBV10-3; D: NA; DNA: TGTGCCATCAGTGAGGGCTCTACAGATACGCAGTATTTT; CDR3: CAISEGSTDTQYF
length: 15; size: NA; J: TRBJ1-6; V: TRBV6-6; D: NA; DNA: TGTGCCAGCAGTTACTCAGAGTTAAGCAATTCACCCCTCCACTTT; CDR3: CASSYSELSNSPLHF
length: 19; size: NA; J: TRBJ2-3; V: TRBV7-6; D: TRBD2; DNA: TGTGCCAGCAGCTTAGCTCCCCTAGCTGGGGGGGGGACCGCAGATACGCAGTATTTT; CDR3: CASSLAPLAGGGTADTQYF
length: 15; size: NA; J: TRBJ2-7; V: TRBV14; D: TRBD1; DNA: TGTGCCAGCAGCCAACCTGGGACAGGGGCCGCCGGACAGTACTTC; CDR3: CASSQPGTGAAGQYF
length: 15; size: NA; J: TRBJ2-1; V: TRBV5-1; D: TRBD2; DNA: TGCGCCAGCAGCTTGGAGGCGGGAGGTAGCGATGAGCAGTTCTTC; CDR3: CASSLEAGGSDEQFF
length: 16; size: once; J: TRBJ2-7; V: TRBV9; D: NA; DNA: TGTGCCAGCAGCGGGGAGATGGGAGACAGTAGTAGCGAGCAGTACTTC; CDR3: CASSGEMGDSSSEQYF
length: 13; size: NA; J: TRBJ2-5; V: TRBV30; D: NA; DNA: TGTGCCCAGGGGCGGCGAAGGGGAGAGACCCAGTACTTC; CDR3: CAQGRRRGETQYF
length: 13; size: NA; J: TRBJ2-1; V: TRBV6-1; D: NA; DNA: TGTGCCAGCAGTGAAGCCCCCCCTCGAAAGCAGTTCTTC; CDR3: CASSEAPPRKQFF
length: 14; size: NA; J: TRBJ1-1; V: TRBV5-5; D: NA; DNA: TGTGCCAGCAGCTTGGCCGGCAGGGAAACTGAAGCTTTCTTT; CDR3: CASSLAGRETEAFF
length: 16; size: few; J: TRBJ2-1; V: TRBV11-2; D: TRBD2; DNA: TGTGCCAGCAGCTGGCCAGCGGGAGCGGGGACTAATGAGCAGTTCTTC; CDR3: CASSWPAGAGTNEQFF
length: 15; size: NA; J: TRBJ2-1; V: TRBV25-1; D: TRBD2; DNA: TGTGCCAGCAGTGACCTAGCGGGAAGTGACAATGAGCAGTTCTTC; CDR3: CASSDLAGSDNEQFF
length: 14; size: NA; J: TRBJ2-3; V: TRBV19; D: NA; DNA: TGTGCCAGTAGTCCACGGACAGGCACAGATACGCAGTATTTT; CDR3: CASSPRTGTDTQYF
length: 14; size: NA; J: TRBJ2-1; V: TRBV6-5; D: NA; DNA: TGTGCCAGCAGTTACTCCCGGACGAACAATGAGCAGTTCTTC; CDR3: CASSYSRTNNEQFF
length: 13; size: NA; J: TRBJ1-2; V: TRBV7-2; D: NA; DNA: TGTGCCAGCAGCTTAGACGCAGGGTATGGCTACACCTTC; CDR3: CASSLDAGYGYTF
length: 15; size: NA; J: TRBJ2-2; V: TRBV5-1; D: TRBD2; DNA: TGCGCCAGCAGCGAAACTAGCGGGGGGACCGGGGAGCTGTTTTTT; CDR3: CASSETSGGTGELFF
length: 12; size: NA; J: TRBJ1-4; V: TRBV11-2; D: NA; DNA: TGTGCCAGCAGCTTTTCCAATGAAAAACTGTTTTTT; CDR3: CASSFSNEKLFF